This T cell receptor beta chain was identified during a study of T cell changes during pregnancy in multiple sclerosis. CDR1 is GTSNPN and CDR2 is SVGIG in the germline V gene (reference sequence). V was pared by 5 bases and J by 1 base, with 20 bases between. The CDR3 is 16 amino acids. TCRdb's copy holds only in-frame clones and misses some; the assay was immunoSEQ multiplex PCR. The sample carries some 35,000 clones, around 90% recorded once. The source material was CD4+ T cells from peripheral blood mononuclear cells, sampled after pregnancy. This TCR derives from a female donor in good health, enrolled as a control in a pregnancy study. The rearrangement joins TRBV30 to TRBJ1-1; tentatively, D is TRBD1 (5 bases). CDR3 nucleotides: TGTGCCTGGGTTGGCAGGGCGCTTTTGTGGAACACTGAAGCTTTCTTT. Residues: CAWVGRALLWNTEAFF.